This passage covers 27 T cell receptor beta chains from one sample sequenced in a study of early T cells in non-severe SARS-CoV-2 infection. MiXCR, run by TCRdb on the 5' RACE reads, gives a single entry per CDR3 protein. The sample lists fewer than 40,000 distinct CDR3 sequences; more than 4.5% were seen once. Sequenced material: whole blood. These receptors came from an adult who was a healthcare worker with PCR-confirmed SARS-CoV-2 infection or an uninfected control (not recorded which).

In this sample, this clonotype turned up many times. The chain links TRBV7-9 to TRBJ1-3, with D unclear. CDR1 is SEHNR and CDR2 is FQNEAQ in the germline V gene (reference sequence). The V and J ends lost 1 base and 0 bases respectively, with 10 bases between them. The CDR3 has 16 residues. The CDR3 region is CASSLVRGSSGNTIYF. The CDR3 DNA reads TGTGCCAGCAGCTTAGTTCGAGGTAGCTCTGGAAACACCATATATTTT.

Many counts were recorded for this clonotype. The gene calls are TRBV18 and TRBJ1-1; possibly TRBD1 for D (5 bases). This CDR3 contains 16 residues. Germline V gene data show CDR1 as KGHSH and CDR2 as LQKENI. The germline V and J ends were trimmed by 3 bases and 10 bases, with 24 bases remaining between them. CDR3 in amino acids: CASSPPPIGAGMGAFF. CDR3 sequence (DNA): TGTGCCAGCTCACCCCCCCCAATCGGGGCAGGAATGGGAGCTTTCTTT.

The table lists this clonotype with many counts. The J gene is TRBJ2-2, the V gene TRBV29-1; 9 bases are a match to TRBD1. V lost 4 bases, J lost 1 base, and 4 bases stayed unmatched. Germline V gene sequence: CDR1 SQVTM, CDR2 ANQGSEA. This CDR3 comprises 15 residues. The CDR3 is CSVAPGQGNTGELFF. For the CDR3, the DNA is TGCAGCGTTGCGCCGGGACAGGGGAACACCGGGGAGCTGTTTTTT.

Comments on this clonotype: This may be a read error, as it is one base from a much larger clone. The rearrangement uses TRBV5-6 and TRBJ2-3, with 11 nucleotides matching TRBD1. V dropped 4 bases and J dropped 7; count of bases not matched to a gene: 8. Germline V gene sequence: CDR1 SGHDT, CDR2 YYEEEE. The CDR3 contains 15 residues. The CDR3 DNA reads TGTGCCAGCAGCCACATGGGACAGGGGGGGTATACGCAGTATTTT. Its translation: CASSHMGQGGYTQYF.

This clonotype was counted at least ten times. The CDR3 region has the DNA TGTGCCAGCAGCAAAGGGGGGTTAAGGGTCGATCCGAACACCGGGGAGCTGTTTTTT. It translates to CASSKGGLRVDPNTGELFF. V is TRBV21-1 and J is TRBJ2-2; the table names TRBD1, a call not compared with the DNA. TRBV21-1 is labeled a pseudogene. This CDR3 is 19 amino acids long.

The chain has TRBV15 and TRBJ2-3; no firm D call. The ends were cut back, 1 base at V and 2 bases at J, with 13 bases in the middle. The CDR3 runs to 16 residues. Germline V gene sequence: CDR1 LNHNV, CDR2 YYDKDF (reference sequence). CDR3 DNA: TGTGCCACCAGCAGAGGAGTGGGTCGGAACACAGATACGCAGTATTTT. Residues: CATSRGVGRNTDTQYF.

Only a few counts were recorded for this clonotype. V and J are TRBV6-1 and TRBJ2-2; D ambiguous. CDR3 length equals 14 residues. Trimming took 5 bases from V and 4 from J, leaving 11 bases between them. CDR1 and CDR2 (germline): MNHNS, SASEGT. CDR3 DNA sequence: TGTGCCAGCAGTCCTGACCGGGTCACCGGGGAGCTGTTTTTT. The encoded protein is CASSPDRVTGELFF.

A few counts support this clonotype. This chain joins TRBV19 and TRBJ2-3; 9 nucleotides agree with TRBD1. Trimming removed 5 bases from V and 4 bases from J; junction bases left unmatched: 7. Germline CDR1 is LNHDA and CDR2 is SQIVND (reference sequence). CDR3 size: 15 residues. The CDR3: CASSVGQGLADTQYF. In DNA form, the CDR3 reads TGTGCCAGTAGTGTGGGACAGGGACTGGCAGATACGCAGTATTTT.

This clonotype came up many times. The chain uses TRBV19 and TRBJ2-2; TRBD1 aligns across 8 bases. The trim removed 10 bases at V and 5 bases at J, leaving 6 bases unmatched. This CDR3 has 13 residues. Germline V gives CDR1 LNHDA, CDR2 SQIVND (reference sequence). The CDR3 loop reads CATDRGGTGELFF. The CDR3 DNA reads TGTGCCACTGACAGGGGAGGTACCGGGGAGCTGTTTTTT.

The V and J genes are TRBV6-2 or TRBV6-3 and TRBJ2-5; TRBD2 aligns across 11 bases. The ends lost 5 bases at V and 2 bases at J; junction bases unmatched: 7. Germline V gives CDR1 MNHEY, CDR2 SVGEGT. This CDR3 is 16 amino acids long. CDR3 coding DNA: TGTGCCAGCAGTATGGAGACTAGCGGGACACAAGAGACCCAGTACTTC. The encoded protein is CASSMETSGTQETQYF.

This clonotype was counted at least ten times. The genes are TRBV7-8 and TRBJ1-4; maybe TRBD1 (5 bases). CDR1 SGHVS and CDR2 FQNEAQ come from the germline V gene. The CDR3 consists of 12 residues. The ends were cut back, 1 base at V and 15 bases at J, with 12 bases in the middle. The DNA of the CDR3 is TGTGCCAGCAGCTTAGTTGAGGGGAGCTTGTTTTTT. Its protein product is CASSLVEGSLFF.

This clonotype was counted a few times. The V call is TRBV7-9, the J call TRBJ2-2; 7 nucleotides match TRBD2. The CDR3 has 15 amino acids. Germline values: CDR1 SEHNR, CDR2 FQNEAQ (reference sequence). V gave up 5 bases and J gave up 6 bases; unmatched junction bases: 9. For the CDR3, the DNA is TGTGCCAGCAGCCCCGGGGGGAGAATGGCCGGGGAGCTGTTTTTT. It encodes CASSPGGRMAGELFF.

This clonotype was detected many times. V usage is TRBV7-3 and J usage is TRBJ2-7, with TRBD1 matching 9 bases. Germline V gene lookup returns CDR1 SGHTA and CDR2 FQGTGA. CDR3 length equals 15 residues. V lost 2 bases to trimming and J lost 4 bases; unmatched junction nucleotides: 6. The DNA for the CDR3 is TGTGCCAGCAGCTTAGCAGGACAGGGGCCGTACGAGCAGTACTTC. Translated: CASSLAGQGPYEQYF. The whole variable domain, filled in from reference TRBV7-3 and TRBJ2-7, reads GAGVSQTPSNKVTEKGKYVELRCDPISGHTALYWYRQSLGQGPEFLIYFQGTGAADDSGLPNDRFFAVRPEGSVSTLKIQRTERGDSAVYLCASSLAGQGPYEQYFGPGTRLTVT.

This clonotype showed up just a few times. This sequence joins TRBV19 and TRBJ1-4; TRBD1 agrees at 8 bases. This CDR3 spans 14 amino acids. V trimming: 4 bases; J trimming: 7 bases; junction bases outside the gene matches: 5. Germline V gene data show CDR1 as LNHDA and CDR2 as SQIVND (reference sequence). CDR3 sequence reads: CASSTGTGGEKLFF. Written as DNA, the CDR3 is TGTGCCAGTAGTACCGGGACAGGTGGTGAAAAACTGTTTTTT. The whole variable domain, remainder taken from reference TRBV19 and TRBJ1-4, is DGGITQSPKYLFRKEGQNVTLSCEQNLNHDAMYWYRQDPGQGLRLIYYSQIVNDFQKGDIAEGYSVSREKKESFPLTVTSAQKNPTAFYLCASSTGTGGEKLFFGSGTQLSVL.

This clonotype is medium-sized by share. The V call is TRBV12-3 or TRBV12-4, the J call TRBJ2-1; D may be TRBD2 (5 bases). There are 13 residues in the CDR3. Trimming shortened V by 1 base and J by 6 bases, and 7 bases separated the two germline ends. The CDR3 bases are TGTGCCAGCAGTTTAGTGGCGGGCAATGAGCAGTTCTTC. Translated, it gives CASSLVAGNEQFF.

This clonotype was observed at least ten times. The J gene is TRBJ2-1, the V gene TRBV12-3 or TRBV12-4; 12 positions agree with TRBD2. The CDR3 is 15 residues long. The V segment lost 7 bases and the J segment 6 bases; nucleotides outside the gene matches: 7. The CDR3 here is CASTLAGGPGNEQFF. In nucleotides, the CDR3 is TGTGCCAGCACCCTAGCGGGAGGGCCAGGCAATGAGCAGTTCTTC.

The gene calls are TRBV5-6 and TRBJ1-1; TRBD1 aligns across 9 bases. CDR1 SGHDT and CDR2 YYEEEE come from the germline V gene. V lost 4 bases to trimming and J lost 3 bases; unmatched junction nucleotides: 10. The CDR3 length is 16 residues. The CDR3 reads CASSLRTGVAYTEAFF. As DNA, the CDR3 is TGTGCCAGCAGCCTCCGGACAGGGGTGGCTTACACTGAAGCTTTCTTT.

A few counts support this clonotype. The genes are TRBV2 and TRBJ1-5, with TRBD1 as a possible D gene (6 bases). Trimming cost V 4 bases and J 1 base, with 11 bases left between them. Per germline, CDR1 SNHLY and CDR2 FYNNEI. The CDR3 has 15 residues. The CDR3 DNA sequence: TGTGCCAGCAGTGGGGCCAGGGGAAGCAATCAGCCCCAGCATTTT. Its translation is CASSGARGSNQPQHF.

This clonotype has ten or more counts. V usage is TRBV12-3 or TRBV12-4 and J usage is TRBJ2-7; TRBD1 agrees at 7 bases. V lost 5 bases to trimming and J lost 6 bases; unmatched junction nucleotides: 10. This CDR3 is built from 14 residues. The CDR3 spells CASSRKGAISEQYF. CDR3 bases: TGTGCCAGCAGTCGAAAGGGGGCAATCTCCGAGCAGTACTTC.

This clonotype was counted many times. This chain connects TRBV6-6 to TRBJ2-1; D gene uncertain. The CDR3 length is 13 residues. Germline lookup yields CDR1 MNHNY and CDR2 SVGAGI (reference sequence). Trimming shortened V by 5 bases and J by 4 bases, and 9 bases separated the two germline ends. Here the CDR3 reads CASSGWFYNEQFF. The CDR3 coding sequence is TGTGCCAGCAGTGGGTGGTTTTACAATGAGCAGTTCTTC.

The table lists this clonotype with many counts. V gene TRBV20-1 combines with J gene TRBJ1-1; tentative D call: TRBD1 (6 bases). The CDR3 is made up of 14 amino acids. Germline CDR1 is DFQATT and CDR2 is SNEGSKA (reference sequence). V dropped 6 bases and J dropped 3 bases, with 17 bases sitting between them. The CDR3 nucleotides are TGCAGTGCCAAATCCGGGGGCATGTACACTGAAGCTTTCTTT. It is translated as CSAKSGGMYTEAFF.

This clonotype is medium-sized (0.01 to 0.1%) in the sample. The gene calls are TRBV12-3 or TRBV12-4 and TRBJ2-1; 7 nucleotides line up with TRBD2. V was clipped by 2 bases and J by 4 bases; unmatched bases: 5. The CDR3 totals 15 residues. CDR3 sequence (DNA): TGTGCCAGCAGTTTATCCCCGGGGGGTTACAATGAGCAGTTCTTC. This gives the protein CASSLSPGGYNEQFF.

This clonotype was found many times. This chain connects TRBV6-5 to TRBJ2-5; 13 bases are shared with TRBD2. V was clipped by 8 bases and J by 4 bases; unmatched bases: 4. Germline loops: CDR1 MNHEY, CDR2 SVGAGI. CDR3 size: 14 residues. CDR3 amino acids: CASRLAGGLETQYF. The DNA for the CDR3 is TGTGCCAGCCGACTAGCGGGAGGTTTAGAGACCCAGTACTTC.

This clonotype was observed at least ten times. The chain combines TRBV5-1 with TRBJ1-2; 9 nucleotides align to TRBD1. This CDR3 spans 16 amino acids. CDR1 is SGHRS, CDR2 YFSETQ, per germline. After removal of 2 bases from V and 6 bases from J, the junction contained 11 bases not matched to a gene. This chain's CDR3 is CASSFRNRGRENGYTF. The CDR3 DNA follows: TGCGCCAGCAGCTTTCGTAACAGGGGGCGCGAGAATGGCTACACCTTC.

This clonotype has at least ten counts. The V and J genes are TRBV6-6 and TRBJ2-3; possibly TRBD2 for D (5 bases). Looked up from germline, CDR1 is MNHNY and CDR2 is SVGAGI (reference sequence). This CDR3 is 12 amino acids long. Trimming took off 6 bases at V and 6 bases at J, with 10 bases between the two ends. The CDR3, as DNA: TGTGCCAGCAGCCAAACTAGTGATACGCAGTATTTT. Translating gives CASSQTSDTQYF.

This clonotype came up once. The chain combines TRBV12-5 with TRBJ1-1, with a tentative D call TRBD1 (5 bases). Germline V lookup: CDR1 LGHNT, CDR2 FRNRAP. The germline V and J ends were trimmed by 3 bases and 4 bases, with 9 bases remaining between them. This CDR3 has 13 residues. CDR3 loop: CASGFGGATEAFF. CDR3 nucleotides: TGTGCTAGTGGTTTTGGTGGGGCCACTGAAGCTTTCTTT.

The rearrangement uses TRBV7-9 and TRBJ1-1; weak D call: TRBD1 (5 bases). The V gene lost 3 bases and the J gene lost 2 bases, with 10 bases spanning the gap. This CDR3 has 14 residues. Germline CDR1 SEHNR, CDR2 FQNEAQ (reference sequence). CDR3 sequence reads: CASSLTAPNTEAFF. The CDR3 DNA reads as TGTGCCAGCAGCTTGACAGCCCCCAACACTGAAGCTTTCTTT.